These 5 T cell receptor beta chains share one sample of origin, sequenced in a study of cytomegalovirus exposure and HLA in healthy donors. With 60 Vbeta and 13 Jbeta primers, the PCR was carried out. Assay used: immunoSEQ multiplex PCR; TCRdb lists only in-frame clones, some missing. This table holds 85,000 to 130,000 clones, under 80% found once. The sequenced sample consisted of PBMCs. These receptors came from a woman aged 45-65 years in good health and CMV-seropositive.

This chain uses TRBV5-4 with TRBJ2-7; maybe TRBD1 (6 bases). With 5 bases removed from V and 0 bases from J, the gap between germline ends came to 12 bases. Germline V gives CDR1 SGHNT, CDR2 YYREEE (reference sequence). The CDR3 contains 14 residues. This chain's CDR3 is CASRPGQNSYEQYF. The CDR3 region has the DNA TGTGCCAGCAGACCCGGACAGAACTCCTACGAGCAGTACTTC.

The J gene is TRBJ2-7, the V gene TRBV27, with 8 positions matching TRBD1. The trim removed 5 bases at V and 3 bases at J, leaving 6 bases unmatched. Germline CDR1 MNHEY, CDR2 SMNVEV (reference sequence). This CDR3 is built from 14 residues. CDR3 in DNA: TGTGCCAGCAGTCCAGGGACAGGTCTCTACGAGCAGTACTTC. It yields the protein CASSPGTGLYEQYF.

The V and J genes are TRBV28 and TRBJ1-4; D not certain. Trimming shortened V by 3 bases and J by 4 bases, and 6 bases separated the two germline ends. The CDR3 runs to 13 residues. Germline lookup yields CDR1 MDHEN and CDR2 SYDVKM. CDR3 protein: CASSFVNNEKLFF. In DNA form, the CDR3 reads TGTGCCAGCAGTTTCGTTAATAATGAAAAACTGTTTTTT. The variable domain in full, with the rest retrieved from reference TRBV28 and TRBJ1-4, is DVKVTQSSRYLVKRTGEKVFLECVQDMDHENMFWYRQDPGLGLRLIYFSYDVKMKEKGDIPEGYSVSREKKERFSLILESASTNQTSMYLCASSFVNNEKLFFGSGTQLSVL.

The chain carries TRBV5-1 and TRBJ2-5; 8 nucleotides agree with TRBD1. From germline, CDR1 is SGHRS and CDR2 YFSETQ. J gave up 2 bases and V 1 base, and 4 bases lay outside the gene matches. The CDR3 is made up of 15 amino acids. The CDR3: CASSLTGGSQETQYF. The CDR3 DNA is TGCGCCAGCAGCTTGACAGGGGGGTCTCAAGAGACCCAGTACTTC.

The chain carries TRBV5-1 and TRBJ2-1, with 11 bases matching TRBD1. V gave up 2 bases and J gave up 3 bases; unmatched junction bases: 10. This CDR3 is 18 amino acids long. Germline V gene sequence: CDR1 SGHRS, CDR2 YFSETQ. DNA of the CDR3: TGCGCCAGCAGCTTAGCCCAGTTGGGGACAGGGGGCTACAATGAGCAGTTCTTC. Translating gives CASSLAQLGTGGYNEQFF.